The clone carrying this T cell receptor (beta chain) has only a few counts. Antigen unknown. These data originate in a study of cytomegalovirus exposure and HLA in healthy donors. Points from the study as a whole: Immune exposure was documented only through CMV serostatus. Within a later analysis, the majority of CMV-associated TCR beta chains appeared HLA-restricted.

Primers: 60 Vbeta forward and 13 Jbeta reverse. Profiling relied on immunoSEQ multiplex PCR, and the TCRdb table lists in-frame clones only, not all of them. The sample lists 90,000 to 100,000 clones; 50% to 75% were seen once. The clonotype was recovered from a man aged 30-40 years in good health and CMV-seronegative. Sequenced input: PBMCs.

This chain's CDR3 is CASSLTGGSAYGYTF. CDR3 nucleotides: TGTGCCAGCAGCTTGACAGGGGGGTCCGCCTATGGCTACACCTTC. The chain carries TRBV7-2 and TRBJ1-2; 9 bases match TRBD1. With V trimmed by 3 bases and J by 4 bases, 6 bases remained unmatched. Germline V gene data show CDR1 as SGHTA and CDR2 as FQGNSA. The CDR3 totals 15 residues.